This T cell receptor (beta chain) is from a study of T-cell reconstitution after alpha-beta-depleted transplantation in children (dated by TCRdb to 2016 to 2017). Looking at the study overall: Using TCR repertoire profiling, the study followed T-cell immune reconstitution in a quantitative way in children after TCRalphabeta/CD19-depleted allogeneic hematopoietic cell transplantation.

Only a few counts were recorded for this clonotype. Its specific antigen is unknown. No base-level quality is on record; no much larger clone is a single base apart. The library relied on PCR. Sequencing used an Illumina HiSeq 2500. To normalize quantification of the TCRbeta repertoire, the TCR libraries were built with molecular barcoding that relied on unique molecular identifiers. TCRdb trimmed the raw reads at Q25, called clones with MiXCR and kept productive beta chains. Rows are combined by CDR3 protein, so each entry shows the most common genes and DNA. The sample table contains about 610,000 distinct CDR3 sequences; only one count was recorded for about 11% of them. Together, the top ten hold less than 4.5% of the sample. Taken from cysteine to phenylalanine, the CDR3 has 15 residues. Just CDR3 DNA is preserved here, 45 bases in frame from base 1. Sequences DFQATT (CDR1) and SNEGSKA (CDR2) are obtained from the germline V gene (reference sequence). Between the V and J ends, shortened by 4 bases and 3 bases respectively, the junction contains 17 bases.

The sample consisted of PBMCs from the stem cell graft donor, taken from the stem cell graft. This sequence was found in a human donor who donated a stem cell graft to a child with acute myeloid leukemia. This receptor chain uses TRBV20-1 and TRBJ2-3, with the D gene call left open. The CDR3 corresponds to CSATRAEIGTDTQYF. Here is the DNA: TGCAGTGCTACAAGGGCAGAGATTGGGACAGATACGCAGTATTTT.